The clone carrying this T cell receptor (beta chain) occurred many times. The iRepertoire nested amplicon-rescue multiplex PCR amplified TCR alpha and beta CDR3s from RNA. TCRdb analysed the multiplex PCR reads with MiXCR anew, one entry per CDR3 protein. The profile shows 300,000 to 400,000 distinct CDR3 sequences, roughly 41% of them singletons. These data originate in a study of glioma-infiltrating T cells. In the study overall: Glioblastomas were WHO grade IV, sampled at first diagnosis; low-grade were grade II.

In germline, CDR1 is MNHNS, CDR2 SASEGT. V was cut by 4 bases and J by 5 bases, with 12 bases left in between. The CDR3 extends over 14 amino acids. The sequence came from a human donor with low-grade glioma or glioblastoma, undergoing nonglioma brain surgery, or in good health (not recorded which). The chain couples TRBV6-1 to TRBJ2-1, with TRBD2 as a possible D gene (6 bases). Sequencing was done on a sample of glioma tissue, nonneoplastic brain tissue, or PBMCs (not recorded which). This chain's CDR3 is CASSGLARDNEQFF. The CDR3 region has the DNA TGTGCCAGCAGTGGGCTAGCGAGGGACAATGAGCAGTTCTTC.